This T cell receptor (beta chain) was observed in a study of cytotoxic CD8 clonotypes in ibrutinib-treated CLL. Study results and limitations: Clonality increased with ibrutinib response but returned toward baseline at progression. Public clonotypes, rarely seen, contracted or held steady on treatment.

The CDR3 runs 13 residues. V shed 1 base and J shed 3 bases, with 5 bases lying between them. The germline V gene has CDR1 LNHDA and CDR2 SQIVND (reference sequence). Depth targeted 1 in 200,000 to 1 in 1 million T cells, averaging around 9.5x coverage per clonotype. This table comes from immunoSEQ multiplex PCR, and its TCRdb copy is limited to in-frame clones, with some not included. Of more than 200,000 clones listed, around 70% are singletons. Of note for this clone: The target antigen is unknown.

Around 2 micrograms of genomic DNA (from cryopreserved PBMCs) were used for TCR beta libraries. This chain connects TRBV19 to TRBJ2-3; D remains ambiguous. The sequenced sample was PBMCs, obtained after 24 months of ibrutinib treatment. The TCR originated in a human donor with chronic lymphocytic leukemia. The CDR3: CASSIARTDTQYF. CDR3 coding DNA: TGTGCCAGTAGTATAGCCCGAACAGATACGCAGTATTTT.